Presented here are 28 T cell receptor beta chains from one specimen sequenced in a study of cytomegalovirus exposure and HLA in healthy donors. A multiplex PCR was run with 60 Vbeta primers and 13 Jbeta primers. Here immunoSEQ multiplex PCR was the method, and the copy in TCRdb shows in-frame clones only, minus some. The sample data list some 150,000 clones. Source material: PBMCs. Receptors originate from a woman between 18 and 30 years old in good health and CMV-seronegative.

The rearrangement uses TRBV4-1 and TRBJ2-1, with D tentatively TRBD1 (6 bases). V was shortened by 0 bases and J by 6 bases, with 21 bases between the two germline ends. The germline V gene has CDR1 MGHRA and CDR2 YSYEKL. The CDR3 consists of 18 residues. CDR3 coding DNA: TGCGCCAGCAGCCAAGATCCAGGGGTTCGGACCCCTCGCAATGAGCAGTTCTTC. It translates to CASSQDPGVRTPRNEQFF.

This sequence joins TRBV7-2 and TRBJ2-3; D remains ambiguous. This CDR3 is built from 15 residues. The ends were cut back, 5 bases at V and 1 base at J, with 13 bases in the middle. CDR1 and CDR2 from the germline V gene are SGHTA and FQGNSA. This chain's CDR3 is CASSASLQRTDTQYF. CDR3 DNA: TGTGCCAGCAGCGCGTCACTACAACGCACAGATACGCAGTATTTT.

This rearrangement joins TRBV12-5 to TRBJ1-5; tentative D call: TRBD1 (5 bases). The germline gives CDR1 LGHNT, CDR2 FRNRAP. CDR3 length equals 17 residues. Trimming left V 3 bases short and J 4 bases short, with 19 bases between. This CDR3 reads CASGFLLGAEGNQPQHF. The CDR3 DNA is TGTGCTAGTGGTTTCCTCCTTGGGGCCGAAGGTAATCAGCCCCAGCATTTT.

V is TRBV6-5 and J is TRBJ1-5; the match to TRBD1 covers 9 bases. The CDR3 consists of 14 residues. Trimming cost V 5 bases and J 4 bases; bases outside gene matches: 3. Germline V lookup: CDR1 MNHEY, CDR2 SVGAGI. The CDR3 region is CASSGQGPNQPQHF. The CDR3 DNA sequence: TGTGCCAGCAGTGGACAGGGGCCTAATCAGCCCCAGCATTTT.

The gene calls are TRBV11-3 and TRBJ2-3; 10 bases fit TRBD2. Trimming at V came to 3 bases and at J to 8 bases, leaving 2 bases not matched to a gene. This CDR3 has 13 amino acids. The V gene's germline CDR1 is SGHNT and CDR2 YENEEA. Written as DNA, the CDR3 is TGTGCCAGCAGCTTGGCTAGCGGGGGTACGCAGTATTTT. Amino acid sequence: CASSLASGGTQYF.

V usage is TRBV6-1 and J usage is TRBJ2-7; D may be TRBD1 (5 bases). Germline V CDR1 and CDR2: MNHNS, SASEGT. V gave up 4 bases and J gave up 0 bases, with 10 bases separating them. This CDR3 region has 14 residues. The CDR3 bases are TGTGCCAGCAGTGGACAGAGACTCTCCTACGAGCAGTACGTC. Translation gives CASSGQRLSYEQYV.

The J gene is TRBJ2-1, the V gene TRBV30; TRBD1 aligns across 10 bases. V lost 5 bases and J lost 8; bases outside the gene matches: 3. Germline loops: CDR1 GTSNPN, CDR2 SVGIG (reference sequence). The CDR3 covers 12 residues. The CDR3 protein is CAWGTGAYEQFF. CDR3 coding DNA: TGTGCCTGGGGGACAGGGGCCTATGAGCAGTTCTTC.

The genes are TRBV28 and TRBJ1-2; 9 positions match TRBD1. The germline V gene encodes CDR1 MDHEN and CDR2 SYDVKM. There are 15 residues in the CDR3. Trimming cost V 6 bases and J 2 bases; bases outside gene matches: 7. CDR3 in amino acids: CASSPHGTGNYGYTF. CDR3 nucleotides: TGTGCCAGCAGCCCCCATGGGACAGGGAACTATGGCTACACCTTC.

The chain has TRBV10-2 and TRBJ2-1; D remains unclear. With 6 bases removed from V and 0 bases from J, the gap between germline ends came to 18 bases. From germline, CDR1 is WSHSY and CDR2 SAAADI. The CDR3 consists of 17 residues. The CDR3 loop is CASSYPRHMSSYNEQFF. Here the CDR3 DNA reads TGCGCCAGCAGCTACCCCCGTCATATGAGCTCCTACAATGAGCAGTTCTTC.

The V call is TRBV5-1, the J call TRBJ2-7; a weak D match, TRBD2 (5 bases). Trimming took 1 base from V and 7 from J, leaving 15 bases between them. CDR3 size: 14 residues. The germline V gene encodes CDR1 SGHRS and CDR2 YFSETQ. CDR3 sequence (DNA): TGCGCCAGCAGCTTGTTTTCCCCCGAGGGAGAGCAGTACTTC. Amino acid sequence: CASSLFSPEGEQYF. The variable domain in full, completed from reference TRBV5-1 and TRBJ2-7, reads KAGVTQTPRYLIKTRGQQVTLSCSPISGHRSVSWYQQTPGQGLQFLFEYFSETQRNKGNFPGRFSGRQFSNSRSEMNVSTLELGDSALYLCASSLFSPEGEQYFGPGTRLTVT.

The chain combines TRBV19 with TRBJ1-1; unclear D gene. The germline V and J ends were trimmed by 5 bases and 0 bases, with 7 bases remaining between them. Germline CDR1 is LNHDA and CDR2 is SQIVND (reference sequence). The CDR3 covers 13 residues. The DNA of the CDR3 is TGTGCCAGTAGTGCAGTAATGAACACTGAAGCTTTCTTT. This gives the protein CASSAVMNTEAFF.

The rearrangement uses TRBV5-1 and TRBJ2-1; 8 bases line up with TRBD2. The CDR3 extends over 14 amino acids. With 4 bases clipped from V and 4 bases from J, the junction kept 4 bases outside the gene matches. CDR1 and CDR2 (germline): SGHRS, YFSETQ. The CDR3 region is CASSATSEYNEQFF. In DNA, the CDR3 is TGCGCCAGCAGCGCGACTAGCGAATACAATGAGCAGTTCTTC.

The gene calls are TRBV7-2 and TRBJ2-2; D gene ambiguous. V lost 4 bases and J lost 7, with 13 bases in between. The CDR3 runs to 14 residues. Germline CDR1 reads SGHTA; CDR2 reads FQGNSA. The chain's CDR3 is CASSSFSLNGELFF. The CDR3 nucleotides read TGTGCCAGCAGCTCCTTTAGTTTAAACGGGGAGCTGTTTTTT.

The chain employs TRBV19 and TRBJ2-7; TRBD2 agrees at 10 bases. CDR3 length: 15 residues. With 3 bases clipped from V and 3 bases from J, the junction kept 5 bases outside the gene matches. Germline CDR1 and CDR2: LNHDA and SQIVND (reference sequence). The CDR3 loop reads CASSMRTSGLYEQYF. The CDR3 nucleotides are TGTGCCAGTAGTATGAGGACTAGCGGACTCTACGAGCAGTACTTC.

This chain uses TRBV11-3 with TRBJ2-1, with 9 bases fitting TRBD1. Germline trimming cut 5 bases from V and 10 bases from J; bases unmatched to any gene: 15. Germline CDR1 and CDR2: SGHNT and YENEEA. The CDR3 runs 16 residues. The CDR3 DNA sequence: TGTGCCAGCAGCCGAAGCCCCGGGACAGGGCGTTCGGAGCAGTTCTTC. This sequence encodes CASSRSPGTGRSEQFF.

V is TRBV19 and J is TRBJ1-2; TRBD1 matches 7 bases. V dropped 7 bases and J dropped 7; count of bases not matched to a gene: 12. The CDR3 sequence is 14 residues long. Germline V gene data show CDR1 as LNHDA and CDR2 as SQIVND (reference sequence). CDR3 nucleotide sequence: TGTGCCAGTACCAAGGGACAGCCCTTGGGTGGCTACACCTTC. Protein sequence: CASTKGQPLGGYTF.

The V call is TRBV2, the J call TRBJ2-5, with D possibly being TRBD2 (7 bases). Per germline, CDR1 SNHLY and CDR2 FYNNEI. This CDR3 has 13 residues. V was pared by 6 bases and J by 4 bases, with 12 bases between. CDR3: CASRWGGRETQYF. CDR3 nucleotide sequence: TGTGCCAGCAGATGGGGGGGCCGAGAGACCCAGTACTTC.

CDR3 bases: TGTGCCAGCAGTGCGTCGAGGCTCGGGGCTTTCTTT. This codes for CASSASRLGAFF. The rearrangement joins TRBV6-1 to TRBJ1-1, with D unclear. CDR1 and CDR2 (germline): MNHNS, SASEGT. The CDR3 contains 12 residues. With 4 bases removed from V and 11 bases from J, the gap between germline ends came to 14 bases.

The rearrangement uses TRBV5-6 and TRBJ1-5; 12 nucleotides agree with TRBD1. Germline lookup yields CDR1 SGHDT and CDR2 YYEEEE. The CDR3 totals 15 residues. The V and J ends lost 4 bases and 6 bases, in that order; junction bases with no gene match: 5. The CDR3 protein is CASSPGQGAGQPQHF. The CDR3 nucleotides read TGTGCCAGCAGCCCGGGACAGGGGGCGGGTCAGCCCCAGCATTTT.

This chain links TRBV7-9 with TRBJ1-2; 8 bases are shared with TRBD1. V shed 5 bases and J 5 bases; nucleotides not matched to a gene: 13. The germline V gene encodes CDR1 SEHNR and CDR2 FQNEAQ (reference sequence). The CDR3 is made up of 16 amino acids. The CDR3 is CASSTVQGAYQYGYTF. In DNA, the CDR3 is TGTGCCAGCAGCACAGTCCAGGGGGCCTATCAGTATGGCTACACCTTC. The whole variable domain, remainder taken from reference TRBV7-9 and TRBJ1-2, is DTGVSQNPRHKITKRGQNVTFRCDPISEHNRLYWYRQTLGQGPEFLTYFQNEAQLEKSRLLSDRFSAERPKGSFSTLEIQRTEQGDSAMYLCASSTVQGAYQYGYTFGSGTRLTVV.

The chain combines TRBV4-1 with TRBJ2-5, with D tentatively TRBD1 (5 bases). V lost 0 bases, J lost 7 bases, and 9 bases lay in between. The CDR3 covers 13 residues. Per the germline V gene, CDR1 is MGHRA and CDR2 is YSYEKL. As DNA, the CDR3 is TGCGCCAGCAGCCAAGATCAGGGTGTGACCCAGTACTTC. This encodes CASSQDQGVTQYF.

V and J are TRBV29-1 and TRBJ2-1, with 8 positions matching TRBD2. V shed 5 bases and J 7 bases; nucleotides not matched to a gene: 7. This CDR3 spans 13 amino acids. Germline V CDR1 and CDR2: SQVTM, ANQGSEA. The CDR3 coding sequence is TGCAGCGTTCGGACTAGCTTTGTAAATGAGCAGTTCTTC. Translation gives CSVRTSFVNEQFF.

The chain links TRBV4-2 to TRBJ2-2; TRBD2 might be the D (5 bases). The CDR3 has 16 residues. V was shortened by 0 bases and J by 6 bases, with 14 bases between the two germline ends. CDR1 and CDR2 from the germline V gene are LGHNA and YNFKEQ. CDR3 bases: TGTGCCAGCAGCCAAGATCGGGCAACTAGTCCCGGGGAGCTGTTTTTT. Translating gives CASSQDRATSPGELFF.

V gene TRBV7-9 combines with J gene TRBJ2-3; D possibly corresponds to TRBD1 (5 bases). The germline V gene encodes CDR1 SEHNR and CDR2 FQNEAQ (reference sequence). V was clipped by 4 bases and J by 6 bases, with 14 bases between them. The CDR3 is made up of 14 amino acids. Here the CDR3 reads CASSYFWGVDTQYF. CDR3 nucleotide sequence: TGTGCCAGCAGCTACTTTTGGGGCGTCGATACGCAGTATTTT. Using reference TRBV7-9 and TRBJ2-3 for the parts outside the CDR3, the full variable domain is DTGVSQNPRHKITKRGQNVTFRCDPISEHNRLYWYRQTLGQGPEFLTYFQNEAQLEKSRLLSDRFSAERPKGSFSTLEIQRTEQGDSAMYLCASSYFWGVDTQYFGPGTRLTVL.

The CDR3 here is CASSPTAGATDTQYF. The CDR3 region has the DNA TGCGCCAGCAGCCCCACGGCGGGAGCCACAGATACGCAGTATTTT. This chain uses TRBV5-1 with TRBJ2-3; TRBD2 matches at 7 bases. CDR3 size: 15 residues. J lost 2 bases, V lost 4 bases, and 7 bases had no gene match. The germline V gene has CDR1 SGHRS and CDR2 YFSETQ.

The CDR3 is CASSWREKDGYTF. CDR3 sequence (DNA): TGCGCCAGCAGCTGGAGGGAGAAGGATGGCTACACCTTC. The chain recombines TRBV5-1 with TRBJ1-2; D not resolved. Per germline, CDR1 SGHRS and CDR2 YFSETQ. V was cut by 3 bases and J by 6 bases, with 12 bases left in between. This CDR3 has 13 amino acids.

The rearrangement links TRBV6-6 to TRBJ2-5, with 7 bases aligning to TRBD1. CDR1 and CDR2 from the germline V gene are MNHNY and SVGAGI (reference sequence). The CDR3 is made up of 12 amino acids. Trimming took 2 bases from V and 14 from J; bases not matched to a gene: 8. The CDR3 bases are TGTGCCAGCAGTTACGGACCGGGACAGACTTACTTC. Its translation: CASSYGPGQTYF.

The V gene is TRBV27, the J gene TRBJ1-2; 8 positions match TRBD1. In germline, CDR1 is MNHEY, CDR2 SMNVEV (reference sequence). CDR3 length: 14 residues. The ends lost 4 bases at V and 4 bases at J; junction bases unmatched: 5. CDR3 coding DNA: TGTGCCAGCAGTTCCTACAGGGGGACCTATGGCTACACCTTC. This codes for CASSSYRGTYGYTF.